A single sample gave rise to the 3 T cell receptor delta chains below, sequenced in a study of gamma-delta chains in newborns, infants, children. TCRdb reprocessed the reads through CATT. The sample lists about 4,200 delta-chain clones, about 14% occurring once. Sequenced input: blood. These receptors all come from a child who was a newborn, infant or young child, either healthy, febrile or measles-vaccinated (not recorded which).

The CDR3 bases are TGTGCCTGTGACACCCTTCAAGAACTGGGGGATAAGTGCTCCTGGTACACCCGACAGATGTTTTTC. Amino acid sequence: CACDTLQELGDKCSWYTRQMFF. Although no V gene was called, TRDJ3 is the J gene; the table's D gene call, TRDD3, was not cross checked with the DNA. The CDR3 runs 22 residues.

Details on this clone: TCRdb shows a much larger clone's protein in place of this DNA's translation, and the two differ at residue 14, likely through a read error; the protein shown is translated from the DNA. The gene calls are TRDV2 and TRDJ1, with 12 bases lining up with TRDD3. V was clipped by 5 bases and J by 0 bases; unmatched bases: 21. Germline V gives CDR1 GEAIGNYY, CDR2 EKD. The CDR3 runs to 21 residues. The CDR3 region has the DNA TGTGCCTGTGTGCCCCTTCCTACATTACTGGGGGATACCGAGGACACCGATAAACTCATCTTT. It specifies CACVPLPTLLGDTEDTDKLIF.

CDR3 nucleotide sequence: TGTGCCTGTGACACCGTGGTGGGGGAGTCCTCCTGGGACACCCGACAGATGTTTTTC. Translation: CACDTVVGESSWDTRQMFF. The rearrangement joins TRDV2 to TRDJ3; TRDD3 matches 7 bases. Per germline, CDR1 GEAIGNYY and CDR2 EKD. CDR3 length: 19 residues. Trimming at V came to 0 bases and at J to 0 bases, leaving 7 bases not matched to a gene.